One TCR beta chain is described in this entry. The protocol was immunoSEQ multiplex PCR, while the TCRdb copy is restricted to in-frame clones and leaves out a portion. Of approximately 490,000 clones detected, 75% to 85% appear once; the ten largest clones hold more than 0.01%. The data derive from a study of shared T cell receptors in the human thymus. The sample was also linked to a second study, of human thymus T cells. That paper notes: Corrective heart surgery yielded resections, and these provided the thymus tissue. Seemingly biased V and J gene usage marked thymic and blood repertoires. Related work showed strongly overlapping thymic repertoires across unrelated individuals.

Sequenced: thymocytes. The clonotype originates from a boy younger than two with a congenital heart defect.

The DNA of the CDR3 is TGCGCCAGCAGCCAAGGGACAGGGGGCGACGAGACCCAGTACTTC. This translates into CASSQGTGGDETQYF. The chain employs TRBV4-3 and TRBJ2-5; 11 bases match TRBD1. V lost 1 base, J lost 5 bases, and 3 bases stayed unmatched. This CDR3 has 15 amino acids. Germline V gives CDR1 LGHNA, CDR2 YSLEER.